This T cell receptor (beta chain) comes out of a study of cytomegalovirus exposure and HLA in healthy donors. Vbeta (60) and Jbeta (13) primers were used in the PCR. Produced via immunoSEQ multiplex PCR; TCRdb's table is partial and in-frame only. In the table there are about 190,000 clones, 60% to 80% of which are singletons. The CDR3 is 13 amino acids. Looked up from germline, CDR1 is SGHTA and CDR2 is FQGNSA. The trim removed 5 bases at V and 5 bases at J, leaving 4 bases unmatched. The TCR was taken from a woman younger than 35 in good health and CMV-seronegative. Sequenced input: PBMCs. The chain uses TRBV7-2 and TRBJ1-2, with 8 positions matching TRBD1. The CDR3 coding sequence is TGTGCCAGCAGCCTCCAGGGGGCATATGGCTACACCTTC. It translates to CASSLQGAYGYTF.